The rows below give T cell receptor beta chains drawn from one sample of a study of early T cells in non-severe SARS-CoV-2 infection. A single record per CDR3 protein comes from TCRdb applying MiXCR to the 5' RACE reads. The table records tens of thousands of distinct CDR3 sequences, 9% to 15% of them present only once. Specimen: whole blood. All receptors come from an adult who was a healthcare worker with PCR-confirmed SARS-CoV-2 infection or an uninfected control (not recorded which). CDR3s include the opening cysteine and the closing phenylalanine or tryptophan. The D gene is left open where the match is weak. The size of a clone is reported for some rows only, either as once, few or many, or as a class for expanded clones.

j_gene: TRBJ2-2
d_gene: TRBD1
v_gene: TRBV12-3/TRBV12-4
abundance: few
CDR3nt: TGTGCCAGCAGTTTATCGGCAGGGGGCGCGTCTGGGGAGCTGTTTTTT
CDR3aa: CASSLSAGGASGELFF

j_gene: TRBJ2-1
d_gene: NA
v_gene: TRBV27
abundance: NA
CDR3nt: TGTGCCAGCAGTTCGGGACTCTCCTTTAATGAGCAGTTCTTC
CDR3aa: CASSSGLSFNEQFF

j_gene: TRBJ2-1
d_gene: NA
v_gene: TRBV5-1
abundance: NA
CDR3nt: TGCGCCAGCAGCTTACAGGGCAGTAAGAGCTCCTACAATGAGCAGTTCTTC
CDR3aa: CASSLQGSKSSYNEQFF

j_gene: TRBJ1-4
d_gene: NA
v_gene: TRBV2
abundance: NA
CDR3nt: TGTGCCAGCAAAGGTCCGGGCCCAAGTGCAACTAATGAAAAACTGTTTTTT
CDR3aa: CASKGPGPSATNEKLFF

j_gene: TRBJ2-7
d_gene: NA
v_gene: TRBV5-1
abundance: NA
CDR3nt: TGCGCCAGCAGCCCCTCCGCAGTGAGCTCCTACGAGCAGTACTTC
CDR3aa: CASSPSAVSSYEQYF

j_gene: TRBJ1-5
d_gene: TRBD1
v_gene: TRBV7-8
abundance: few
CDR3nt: TGTGCCAGCAGCCTCCAGGGGGTTGGGGGACAGCCCCAGCATTTT
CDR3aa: CASSLQGVGGQPQHF

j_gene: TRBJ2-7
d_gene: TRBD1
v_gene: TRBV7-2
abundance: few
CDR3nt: TGTGCCAGCAGCTCCTCAACAGGGGTCTCCTACGAGCAGTACTTC
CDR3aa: CASSSSTGVSYEQYF

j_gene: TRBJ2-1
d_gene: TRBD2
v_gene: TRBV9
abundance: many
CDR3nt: TGTGCCAGCAGCGTAGTAGGAAGCGGGAGTTACAATGAGCAGTTCTTC
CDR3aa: CASSVVGSGSYNEQFF

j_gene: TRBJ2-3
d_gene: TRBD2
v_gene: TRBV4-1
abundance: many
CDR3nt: TGCGCCAGCAGCCAGTCGGGACTAGCGATGGGCACAGATACGCAGTATTTT
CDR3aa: CASSQSGLAMGTDTQYF

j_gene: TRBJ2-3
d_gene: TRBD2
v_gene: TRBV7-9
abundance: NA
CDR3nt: TGTGCCAGCAGCTTAGCCTTGACGGGAGGGATAGATACGCAGTATTTT
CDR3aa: CASSLALTGGIDTQYF

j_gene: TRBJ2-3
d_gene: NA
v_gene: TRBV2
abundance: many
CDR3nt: TGTGCCAGCTGCAGGGGCGAGGTCACAGATACGCAGTATTTT
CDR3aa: CASCRGEVTDTQYF

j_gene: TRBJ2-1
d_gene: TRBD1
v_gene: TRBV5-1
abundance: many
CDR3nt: TGCGCCAGCAGCGACGGACAGGGGTACAATGAGCAGTTCTTC
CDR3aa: CASSDGQGYNEQFF